This passage covers 23 T cell receptor beta chains from one sample sequenced in a study of blood T cell repertoires in COVID-19. Sequenced by immunoSEQ multiplex PCR; TCRdb stores in-frame clones only, minus some. The sample holds approximately 160,000 clones, roughly nine tenths seen once. The sample was peripheral blood. The receptors here all came from a woman in her seventies with acute or convalescent COVID-19.

The chain joins TRBV6-6 to TRBJ1-6; the D gene is possibly TRBD1 (6 bases). Germline V gene sequence: CDR1 MNHNY, CDR2 SVGAGI (reference sequence). The CDR3 has 18 residues. Trimming removed 5 bases from V and 0 bases from J, with 17 bases in between. The CDR3 bases are TGTGCCAGCAGTCGCGACAGGCCTCGCCGCTCCTATAATTCACCCCTCCACTTT. Translation gives CASSRDRPRRSYNSPLHF.

The chain joins TRBV4-1 to TRBJ1-1; D perhaps matches TRBD1 (6 bases). V was clipped by 3 bases and J by 0 bases, with 26 bases between them. The CDR3 length is 20 residues. Germline V CDR1 and CDR2: MGHRA, YSYEKL. CDR3 in DNA: TGCGCCAGCAGCCATTCCAGGGTGGTTGTGACAGGCAGAATGAACACTGAAGCTTTCTTT. It encodes CASSHSRVVVTGRMNTEAFF.

This rearrangement joins TRBV5-1 to TRBJ2-7; 9 nucleotides line up with TRBD1. The CDR3 has 15 amino acids. The germline V gene has CDR1 SGHRS and CDR2 YFSETQ. After removal of 2 bases from V and 3 bases from J, the junction contained 6 bases not matched to a gene. CDR3 nucleotides: TGCGCCAGCAGCTTTACACAGGGGGCGGGCTACGAGCAGTACTTC. This gives the protein CASSFTQGAGYEQYF.

This clone was seen just once. This sequence joins TRBV19 and TRBJ2-1; 10 bases align to TRBD2. The germline V gene encodes CDR1 LNHDA and CDR2 SQIVND (reference sequence). This CDR3 is 15 amino acids long. With 4 bases clipped from V and 7 bases from J, the junction kept 7 bases outside the gene matches. The CDR3 loop is CASSKSPSGSNEQFF. DNA for the CDR3: TGTGCCAGTAGTAAGTCCCCTAGCGGGAGTAATGAGCAGTTCTTC.

The V gene is TRBV12-3 or TRBV12-4, the J gene TRBJ2-5; D is unresolved. CDR3 length equals 12 residues. Trimming cost V 5 bases and J 5 bases, with 9 bases left between them. The CDR3: CASSARVETQYF. CDR3 in DNA: TGTGCCAGCAGTGCCCGGGTCGAGACCCAGTACTTC.

This sequence joins TRBV10-3 and TRBJ2-5; D possibly corresponds to TRBD2 (6 bases). The CDR3 contains 13 residues. Trimming pared 5 bases from V and 5 bases from J, leaving 12 bases between. The germline V gene has CDR1 ENHRY and CDR2 SYGVKD. CDR3: CAISKTSWETQYF. Here the CDR3 DNA reads TGTGCCATCAGTAAAACTAGCTGGGAGACCCAGTACTTC.

This clone was seen only a few times. The J gene is TRBJ2-1, the V gene TRBV13; 7 bases line up with TRBD2. This CDR3 has 16 residues. The germline gives CDR1 PRHDT, CDR2 FYEKMQ (reference sequence). J was trimmed by 8 bases and V by 1 base; bases with no gene match: 11. The CDR3: CASSLVPGGRRDEQFF. CDR3 in DNA: TGTGCCAGCAGCTTAGTCCCTGGCGGGAGAAGGGATGAGCAGTTCTTC.

The rearrangement uses TRBV6-6 and TRBJ1-3, with 7 bases that match TRBD1. Germline V lookup: CDR1 MNHNY, CDR2 SVGAGI (reference sequence). Germline trimming cut 6 bases from V and 3 bases from J; bases unmatched to any gene: 8. The length of the CDR3 is 15 residues. CDR3 sequence (DNA): TGTGCCAGCAGCTCCGGGACAGTATTTGGAAACACCATATATTTT. This translates into CASSSGTVFGNTIYF.

This chain connects TRBV7-9 to TRBJ2-3; D perhaps matches TRBD1 (5 bases). Per germline, CDR1 SEHNR and CDR2 FQNEAQ (reference sequence). V lost 6 bases and J lost 2, with 18 bases in between. The CDR3 extends over 16 amino acids. The CDR3 DNA sequence: TGTGCCAGCAGGTCAAAAACAGGAACACACACAGATACGCAGTATTTT. Amino acid sequence: CASRSKTGTHTDTQYF. The whole variable domain, remainder taken from reference TRBV7-9 and TRBJ2-3, is DTGVSQNPRHKITKRGQNVTFRCDPISEHNRLYWYRQTLGQGPEFLTYFQNEAQLEKSRLLSDRFSAERPKGSFSTLEIQRTEQGDSAMYLCASRSKTGTHTDTQYFGPGTRLTVL.

As for this clone: One end of the junction fails to match germline, which may point to a read error. CDR3: CASSEALREPYRYTF. CDR3 coding DNA: TGTGCCAGCAGTGAAGCGCTTCGGGAGCCCTATCGCTACACCTTC. V is TRBV6-1 and J is TRBJ1-2; D call uncertain. This CDR3 is built from 15 residues. In germline, CDR1 is MNHNS, CDR2 SASEGT.

A few counts support this clone. The rearrangement uses TRBV19 and TRBJ2-1; 10 positions agree with TRBD2. The CDR3 contains 14 residues. Germline V gene sequence: CDR1 LNHDA, CDR2 SQIVND (reference sequence). V lost 6 bases and J lost 6; bases outside the gene matches: 5. The CDR3 loop is CASSPSGSPNEQFF. The CDR3 region has the DNA TGTGCCAGTAGCCCTAGCGGGAGCCCCAATGAGCAGTTCTTC.

V is TRBV6-2 or TRBV6-3 and J is TRBJ2-3, with 9 bases lining up with TRBD1. Germline trimming cut 2 bases from V and 3 bases from J; bases unmatched to any gene: 6. The length of the CDR3 is 16 residues. Germline assignment: CDR1 MNHEY and CDR2 SVGEGT. The CDR3 DNA is TGTGCCAGCAGTTACCTGAGGGACAGGGTGACAGATACGCAGTATTTT. Protein sequence: CASSYLRDRVTDTQYF.

This rearrangement joins TRBV19 to TRBJ1-5; a weak D match, TRBD1 (5 bases). This CDR3 is 15 amino acids long. Germline V gene sequence: CDR1 LNHDA, CDR2 SQIVND (reference sequence). The V end lost 3 bases, the J end lost 6 bases, and 15 bases lay between the germline ends. This chain's CDR3 is CASSIQARAGQPQHF. CDR3 sequence (DNA): TGTGCCAGTAGTATCCAAGCCAGGGCTGGTCAGCCCCAGCATTTT.

This chain links TRBV19 with TRBJ1-1; 7 bases match TRBD1. Trimming took 4 bases from V and 4 from J; bases not matched to a gene: 3. This CDR3 contains 13 residues. Germline values: CDR1 LNHDA, CDR2 SQIVND (reference sequence). CDR3 sequence (DNA): TGTGCCAGTAGTACACAGGGGTTCACTGAAGCTTTCTTT. Its protein is CASSTQGFTEAFF.

The chain has TRBV10-3 and TRBJ2-5; TRBD2 matches 10 bases. There are 15 residues in the CDR3. J gave up 5 bases and V 8 bases, and 11 bases lay outside the gene matches. Germline V CDR1 and CDR2: ENHRY, SYGVKD. The CDR3 DNA reads as TGTGCCATCCTTCAACCAGCGGGAGGGGGGGAGACCCAGTACTTC. It specifies CAILQPAGGGETQYF.

The chain uses TRBV24-1 and TRBJ2-1, with TRBD1 matching 7 bases. This CDR3 comprises 14 residues. From germline, CDR1 is KGHDR and CDR2 SFDVKD. V lost 0 bases, J lost 5 bases, and 0 bases stayed unmatched. The DNA for the CDR3 is TGTGCCACCAGTGATTTGGGGACAGACAATGAGCAGTTCTTC. It specifies CATSDLGTDNEQFF.

This chain joins TRBV5-1 and TRBJ1-3; maybe TRBD1 (6 bases). Germline CDR1 reads SGHRS; CDR2 reads YFSETQ. The CDR3 spans 14 residues. V lost 2 bases, J lost 4 bases, and 10 bases lay in between. The CDR3 DNA is TGCGCCAGCAGCTTAACCGGACAGGGAAACACCATATATTTT. This codes for CASSLTGQGNTIYF.

The V call is TRBV7-8, the J call TRBJ1-3; D call uncertain. Germline CDR1 and CDR2: SGHVS and FQNEAQ. This CDR3 spans 13 amino acids. The V end was cut by 2 bases, the J end by 3 bases, with 5 bases between. The CDR3 DNA reads as TGTGCCAGCAGCTTAAGCCATGGAAACACCATATATTTT. Protein sequence: CASSLSHGNTIYF.

CDR3 nucleotides: TGTGCCAGCAGCCATATGGCAGGGGACTACCGGAGTTCACCCCTCCACTTT. It codes for CASSHMAGDYRSSPLHF. The chain couples TRBV13 to TRBJ1-6; the D gene is possibly TRBD1 (6 bases). With 5 bases removed from V and 9 bases from J, the gap between germline ends came to 23 bases. Germline loops: CDR1 PRHDT, CDR2 FYEKMQ (reference sequence). The CDR3 totals 17 residues.

V and J are TRBV7-2 and TRBJ2-6; D not resolved. Germline V gene data show CDR1 as SGHTA and CDR2 as FQGNSA. This CDR3 comprises 14 residues. V lost 5 bases and J lost 0, with 5 bases in between. CDR3 DNA: TGTGCCAGCAGCCGGGTCTCTGGGGCCAACGTCCTGACTTTC. This encodes CASSRVSGANVLTF.

The J gene is TRBJ1-5, the V gene TRBV19; the D is unclear. The ends were cut back, 3 bases at V and 2 bases at J, with 11 bases in the middle. The CDR3 runs 15 residues. The germline V gene has CDR1 LNHDA and CDR2 SQIVND (reference sequence). The CDR3 coding sequence is TGTGCCAGTAGTATTGGGTTTGAGGGCAATCAGCCCCAGCATTTT. Translating gives CASSIGFEGNQPQHF.

V usage is TRBV7-6 and J usage is TRBJ1-2; TRBD1 agrees at 10 bases. The junction had 11 bases not matched to a gene; V was cut back by 5 bases and J by 5 bases. Germline CDR1 and CDR2: SGHVS and FNYEAQ. The CDR3 is 16 amino acids. CDR3 residues: CASSESPGTGDYGYTF. CDR3 in DNA: TGTGCCAGCAGCGAATCACCCGGGACAGGGGATTATGGCTACACCTTC.

The rearrangement joins TRBV4-3 to TRBJ2-2; D perhaps matches TRBD2 (6 bases). Germline V gene lookup returns CDR1 LGHNA and CDR2 YSLEER. The V end lost 1 base, the J end lost 8 bases, and 11 bases lay between the germline ends. This CDR3 comprises 14 residues. In DNA form, the CDR3 reads TGCGCCAGCAGCCAAGGAGGAGGGTCAGGGGAGCTGTTTTTT. Translated: CASSQGGGSGELFF.